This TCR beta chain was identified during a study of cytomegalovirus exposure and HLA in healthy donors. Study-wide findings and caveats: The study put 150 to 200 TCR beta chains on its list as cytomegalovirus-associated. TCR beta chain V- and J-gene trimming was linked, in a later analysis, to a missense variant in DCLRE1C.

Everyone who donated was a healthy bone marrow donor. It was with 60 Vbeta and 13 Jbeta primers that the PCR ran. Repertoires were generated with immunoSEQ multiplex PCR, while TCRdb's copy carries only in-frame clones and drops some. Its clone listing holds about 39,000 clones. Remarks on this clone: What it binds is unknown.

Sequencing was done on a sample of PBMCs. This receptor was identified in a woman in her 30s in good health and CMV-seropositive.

For the CDR3, the DNA is TGTGCCAGCAGCTTAGTTCGATTCAGAACAGGGGGCTCCACAGATACGCAGTATTTT. Translation: CASSLVRFRTGGSTDTQYF. The V gene is TRBV7-2, the J gene TRBJ2-3, with 9 bases fitting TRBD1. Germline CDR1 SGHTA, CDR2 FQGNSA. Trimming at V came to 1 base and at J to 2 bases, leaving 13 bases not matched to a gene. CDR3 length equals 19 residues.